The 11 T cell receptor beta chains presented below share a single source sample, sequenced in a study of blood T cell repertoires in COVID-19 (TCRdb year 2020). The method was the immunoSEQ multiplex PCR assay. In its TCRdb copy, this immuneACCESS table keeps in-frame sequences only and misses some clones. Where compared with another copy, unresolved V genes explain less than half of these, and the others have no known cause. Here the sample has around 100,000 clones; more than 65% occur a single time. The top ten clones comprise 12% of the sample. The sample taken for sequencing was peripheral blood. The receptor source for this set is a woman in her seventies with acute or convalescent COVID-19.

The chain recombines TRBV5-4 with TRBJ1-2, with TRBD1 matching over 11 bases. J was trimmed by 7 bases and V by 2 bases; bases with no gene match: 4. The germline CDR1 and CDR2 sequences are SGHNT and YYREEE (reference sequence). This CDR3 has 14 residues. The CDR3 here is CASSFGQGAIGYTF. The CDR3 DNA is TGTGCCAGCAGCTTCGGACAGGGGGCGATTGGCTACACCTTC.

The V and J genes are TRBV7-9 and TRBJ1-6, with a possible D match to TRBD1 (5 bases). This CDR3 has 14 residues. Trimming removed 2 bases from V and 7 bases from J, with 9 bases in between. Germline CDR1 reads SEHNR; CDR2 reads FQNEAQ (reference sequence). DNA of the CDR3: TGTGCCAGCAGCTTATTGGAGGGGAATTCACCCCTCCACTTT. Its protein is CASSLLEGNSPLHF.

V and J are TRBV5-4 and TRBJ2-7; 9 nucleotides agree with TRBD2. The CDR3 runs 12 residues. Trimming cost V 4 bases and J 11 bases; bases outside gene matches: 7. The germline V gene has CDR1 SGHNT and CDR2 YYREEE (reference sequence). The CDR3 nucleotides read TGTGCCAGCAGCCCCGCTAGCGGGGATAAGTACTTC. This codes for CASSPASGDKYF.

Here the CDR3 DNA reads TGTGCCAGTAGTCCGGGACTAGCGGGGGGATCGGAGACCCAGTACTTC. Amino acids: CASSPGLAGGSETQYF. The chain carries TRBV19 and TRBJ2-5; 15 positions agree with TRBD2. The CDR3 has 16 residues. J was trimmed by 5 bases and V by 5 bases; bases with no gene match: 6. Germline assignment: CDR1 LNHDA and CDR2 SQIVND (reference sequence).

V usage is TRBV30 and J usage is TRBJ1-2; D remains ambiguous. CDR1 and CDR2 (germline): GTSNPN, SVGIG (reference sequence). The CDR3 has 13 amino acids. With 0 bases removed from V and 0 bases from J, the gap between germline ends came to 5 bases. DNA for the CDR3: TGTGCCTGGAGTGTACTTGCTAACTATGGCTACACCTTC. Translating it yields CAWSVLANYGYTF.

This chain links TRBV3-1 (or the pseudogene TRBV3-2) with TRBJ1-4; D unclear. There are 14 residues in the CDR3. Germline V gene data show CDR1 as LGHDT and CDR2 as YNNKEL (reference sequence). V dropped 3 bases and J dropped 8 bases, with 13 bases sitting between them. CDR3 bases: TGTGCCAGCAGCCAGCGGGCGGCCGAGGAAAAACTGTTTTTT. It is translated as CASSQRAAEEKLFF.

The chain uses TRBV7-2 and TRBJ1-1; 9 bases map to TRBD1. CDR3 length: 16 amino acids. V lost 5 bases and J lost 0; bases outside the gene matches: 7. The V gene's germline CDR1 is SGHTA and CDR2 FQGNSA. The DNA for the CDR3 is TGTGCCAGCAGCATAACAGGGGGCCGGGTGAACACTGAAGCTTTCTTT. Translating it yields CASSITGGRVNTEAFF.

The chain recombines TRBV5-4 with TRBJ1-1; no firm D call. V lost 3 bases and J 2 bases, leaving 8 bases between the germline ends. The germline CDR1 and CDR2 sequences are SGHNT and YYREEE (reference sequence). The CDR3 sequence is 13 residues long. For the CDR3, the DNA is TGTGCCAGCAGCTACCAAAGCAACACTGAAGCTTTCTTT. It is translated as CASSYQSNTEAFF.

This CDR3 reads CASSQRTSGEAFF. In DNA, the CDR3 is TGTGCCAGCAGCCAGCGGACCAGCGGTGAAGCTTTCTTT. The chain recombines TRBV3-1 (or the pseudogene TRBV3-2) with TRBJ1-1; D ambiguous. The CDR3 runs 13 residues. Trimming stripped 3 bases from V and 7 bases from J, with 12 bases between. Looked up from germline, CDR1 is LGHDT and CDR2 is YNNKEL (reference sequence).

V and J are TRBV10-1 and TRBJ2-1, with 9 bases fitting TRBD2. Trimming took 3 bases from V and 14 from J; bases not matched to a gene: 11. This CDR3 is built from 14 residues. Germline V gene sequence: CDR1 WNHNN, CDR2 SYGVQD (reference sequence). In DNA, the CDR3 is TGCGCCAGCAGTGAAGGAGTAGCGGGGGAGGGCAAGTTCTTC. Its protein is CASSEGVAGEGKFF.

The genes are TRBV3-1 (or the pseudogene TRBV3-2) and TRBJ1-2, with D possibly TRBD1 on 6 matching bases. Germline V gene sequence: CDR1 LGHDT, CDR2 YNNKEL (reference sequence). The CDR3 is 15 amino acids. The V end was cut by 0 bases, the J end by 4 bases, with 12 bases between. The CDR3 spells CASSQEVQGFYGYTF. CDR3 sequence (DNA): TGTGCCAGCAGCCAAGAGGTACAGGGTTTCTATGGCTACACCTTC.